The table lists the clone carrying this TCR beta chain with many counts. Its antigen is unidentified. The entry originates in a study of early T cells in non-severe SARS-CoV-2 infection. Study findings and constraints: Using VDJdb, the matching emphasized anti-spike CD8 responses while missing private and CD4 specificities.

Individual cDNA molecules were tagged with unique molecular identifiers. TCRdb reprocessed the 5' RACE reads with MiXCR, giving one entry per CDR3 protein. The table shows some 70,000 distinct CDR3 sequences, with 10% to 15% occurring only once. Trimming shortened V by 2 bases and J by 8 bases, and 13 bases separated the two germline ends. CDR3 length equals 14 residues. The sequenced sample was whole blood. The source of this sequence is an adult who was a healthcare worker with PCR-confirmed SARS-CoV-2 infection or an uninfected control (not recorded which). The rearrangement joins TRBV12-3 or TRBV12-4 to TRBJ2-1; TRBD1 is a possible D gene (5 bases). CDR3 DNA: TGTGCCAGCAGTTTAAGGGGCTATACGGATGAGCAGTTCTTC. Protein product: CASSLRGYTDEQFF.